This T cell receptor beta chain originates from a study of metastatic and nonmetastatic thyroid tumors. Overall study context: Where malignant and benign thyroid patients were concerned, repertoires were compared across blood and tumor or nodule tissue. Study findings and constraints: Across blood and tumor, TCR beta diversity in malignant thyroid tumors was reportedly significantly higher than in benign nodules.

Original analysis: Clinicopathological groups supplied CDR3 differences that were used to build a distant-metastasis classifier for papillary thyroid cancer. TCRdb redid the clone calls on the PCR reads using MiXCR. TCRdb, rather than the study authors, made the V and J calls. The table records 45,000 or so clones, approximately 15% of them present only once. No patient received treatment before thyroid surgery. This clone showed up many times. The antigen remains undetermined. The CDR3 contains 12 residues. Germline V CDR1 and CDR2: DFQATT, SNEGSKA (reference sequence). V was clipped by 6 bases and J by 4 bases, with 7 bases between them.

This chain joins TRBV20-1 and TRBJ2-6; D unclear. The source material was blood. The sequence came from a female donor with papillary thyroid cancer or a benign thyroid nodule (not recorded which). Some clones in this sample may be carry-over from other donors' samples. For the CDR3, the DNA is TGCAGTGCCGACGGGGGGGCCAACGTCCTGACTTTC. Encoded protein: CSADGGANVLTF.